This T cell receptor beta chain emerged from a study of CD8+CD57+ T cells in acquired aplastic anemia. The overall study: The study obtained an average of about 3.2 ug of DNA from sorted CD4+ and CD8+ cells. Study findings and constraints: In common between the patients and the controls were more than 25 CD8+ CDR3 sequences.

Genomic DNA constituted the template upon which TCR beta VDJ and CDR3 profiling was performed. TCRdb analysed the reads with MiXCR anew, one entry per CDR3 protein. This table holds some 180,000 distinct CDR3 sequences, approximately 48% found once. This clonotype was seen many times. Antigen unknown. There are 14 residues in the CDR3. Germline assignment: CDR1 SGHAT and CDR2 FQNNGV. Unmatched junction bases numbered 5, after V lost 5 bases and J lost 3 bases. Patients picked for sequencing had shown CD8+CD57+ cell expansion detected by flow cytometry. Each of the patients presented with severe acquired aplastic anemia.

The chain is built from TRBV11-2 and TRBJ2-7; 9 bases are shared with TRBD1. This TCR came from a human donor with aplastic anemia. Sequenced: sorted CD4+, CD8+, or CD8+CD57+ T cells (not recorded which) from PBMCs. CDR3: CASSPGQGGYEQYF. The CDR3 DNA reads TGTGCCAGCAGCCCGGGACAGGGAGGCTACGAGCAGTACTTC.